This T cell receptor (beta chain) came from a study of blood T cell repertoires in COVID-19. In the study overall: Acute-phase and convalescent COVID-19 samples originated in the United States, Italy and Spain. T cells, B-cell-depleted T cells, or PBMCs supplied cDNA or gDNA.

V was trimmed by 6 bases and J by 2 bases, leaving 10 bases between them. There are 13 residues in the CDR3. In the study's own analysis: It was from reference gene primer amplification that nucleated cell counts were estimated. Sequencing was performed with immunoSEQ multiplex PCR; in TCRdb, only in-frame clones are kept and a portion is missing. The D gene and trimming were derived from the DNA, and the V and J assignments and clone size from that table. The sample has approximately 240,000 clones, roughly 82% seen once; the top ten hold approximately 1.3%. The chain carries TRBV12-3 or TRBV12-4 and TRBJ1-2; D possibly corresponds to TRBD1 (6 bases). The TCR comes from a woman between 35 and 50 years old who had recovered from COVID-19. Material: peripheral blood. CDR3 protein: CASSPGQNYGYTF. CDR3 nucleotide sequence: TGTGCCAGCAGCCCTGGACAGAACTATGGCTACACCTTC.